The T cell receptor (beta chain) described here comes from a study of Ad26.COV2.S vaccination and SARS-CoV-2 variants (dated by TCRdb to the early 2020s). A note on the overall study: Vaccine-arm donors were drawn from COV1001, a multicentre, randomized, double-blind, placebo-controlled phase I-IIa trial of Ad26.COV2.S in healthy adults. Dosing of Ad26.COV2.S was intramuscular, at either 5x10^10 or 1x10^11 viral particles, delivered as one shot or as two shots spaced 56 days apart. TCRbeta repertoire sequencing was used to assess the specificity and breadth of SARS-CoV-2-reactive T cell receptors after Ad26.COV2.S vaccination. The TCR-sequenced set comprised about 32 samples: 19 Ad26.COV2.S vaccine recipients, 5 placebo recipients and 8 SARS-CoV-2 convalescent individuals. Participants in the trial were split at random into five groups of five each, receiving low-dose or high-dose Ad26.COV2.S once or twice, or else placebo on both occasions. Blinding of investigators to trial group allocation was maintained during experiments and outcome assessment.

CDR1 and CDR2 are read off the germline V gene as SGHTA and FQGTGA. Including cysteine and phenylalanine, the CDR3 has 14 amino acids. The sequence is cut down to CDR3 DNA, 42 bases in frame from base 1. V is cut by 2 bases and J by 5 bases, and the space between the germline ends is 7 bases. For this clone: It lacks a known antigen. Per-base quality was not reported, and no clone a single base away is much larger than it.

This specimen's treatment or condition label, interpreted: some 20 received Ad26.COV2.S at low or high dose, single or two shots; about 5 received placebo; per-sample allocation not given. Repertoires of vaccine and placebo recipients were sequenced from samples taken on day 63 after the first injection. Between 29 July and 7 August 2020, Cohort 1b enrolled fewer than 30 adults aged 18-55 years at one site in Boston, USA. As a vaccine, Ad26.COV2.S was a replication-incompetent adenovirus type 26 vector that expressed a prefusion-stabilized SARS-CoV-2 spike protein derived from the original Wuhan strain. What the study reported, not specific to this receptor: Substantial breadth of spike-specific CD8+ and CD4+ T cell responses was reported after vaccination. Ad26.COV2.S recipients had higher spike-specific TCR breadth than placebo recipients (P = 0.0014). Vaccine and placebo recipients had similar non-spike TCR breadth, a finding consistent with the vaccine containing only spike. The authors noted that the TCR breadth and depth analyses may have underestimated total T cell responses. The study lacked the statistical power to compare responses across vaccine doses or regimens.

TCRbeta CDR3 regions were sequenced with the immunoSEQ Assay. After extraction, genomic DNA underwent amplification by bias-controlled multiplex PCR, followed by high-throughput sequencing. The authors' pipeline ran thus. Collapsing and filtering of sequences were performed to quantify the absolute abundance of each unique TCRbeta CDR3 region. T cell fraction was estimated by normalizing TCRbeta template counts to usable DNA, with usable DNA measured through amplification of reference genes found in all nucleated cells. Repertoire TCRs were annotated as SARS-CoV-2-specific by exact matching of V gene, CDR3 amino acid sequence and J gene to a known reactive TCR set. The reference SARS-CoV-2 TCR set was obtained from MIRA and was filtered for enrichment in COVID-19-positive ImmuneCODE repertoires, whereby public or cross-reactive TCRs were removed. Using the MIRA antigens, annotated TCRs were further analysed by specific ORF or by position within an ORF. Breadth was defined as annotated unique rearrangements over total unique productive rearrangements; depth was the summed frequency of those rearrangements. Group comparisons of TCR breadth used two-sided Wilcoxon rank-sum tests. The immuneACCESS repertoire file appears here via TCRdb, limited to in-frame rearrangements. These files lack a portion of the clones; in checked studies, under half of the deficit traces to unresolved V genes, and the cause of the others is not known. That table is the source of V, J and clone size, and D and trimming were worked out from the DNA. The sample profile shows about 400,000 clones; roughly 80% of them were found once. Of the sample, more than 7% falls within the top ten clones.

The sequence is built from TRBV7-3 and TRBJ1-6; there is no confident call for the D gene. This sequence was found in a person aged 18-65 years who received the Ad26.COV2.S COVID-19 vaccine or a placebo. The sequenced sample was peripheral blood, obtained in a trial of Ad26.COV2.S vaccine versus placebo. The nucleotide sequence reads TGTGCCAGCAGCTTACGGTCGGATAATTCACCCCTCCACTTT. It is translated as CASSLRSDNSPLHF.